Listed here are 20 T cell receptor beta chains from one sample, sequenced in a study of early T cells in non-severe SARS-CoV-2 infection. TCRdb used MiXCR to reprocess the 5' RACE reads, holding one entry per CDR3 protein. The sample contains 57,000 or so distinct CDR3 sequences, roughly an eighth of which appear only once. Sequencing used whole blood. The receptors were sampled from an adult who was a healthcare worker with PCR-confirmed SARS-CoV-2 infection or an uninfected control (not recorded which).

In this sample, this clonotype turned up a few times. The genes are TRBV28 and TRBJ2-1; 12 positions agree with TRBD2. This CDR3 is 17 amino acids long. The germline CDR1 and CDR2 sequences are MDHEN and SYDVKM. V dropped 1 base and J dropped 7; count of bases not matched to a gene: 8. The CDR3 loop reads CASSLSGLAGRVNEQFF. In DNA, the CDR3 is TGTGCCAGCAGTTTATCCGGACTAGCGGGAAGGGTGAATGAGCAGTTCTTC. Full variable domain (remainder filled in from reference TRBV28 and TRBJ2-1): DVKVTQSSRYLVKRTGEKVFLECVQDMDHENMFWYRQDPGLGLRLIYFSYDVKMKEKGDIPEGYSVSREKKERFSLILESASTNQTSMYLCASSLSGLAGRVNEQFFGPGTRLTVL.

V is TRBV5-5 and J is TRBJ2-7; TRBD2 aligns across 8 bases. The V gene end was trimmed by 4 bases and the J gene end by 2 bases; junction bases not matched to a gene: 11. The CDR3 runs to 16 residues. Germline V gene data show CDR1 as SGHKS and CDR2 as YYEKEE (reference sequence). Here the CDR3 DNA reads TGTGCCAGCAGCCCTGGAGCGGGAGTAAGCGCCTACGAGCAGTACTTC. Its protein is CASSPGAGVSAYEQYF. The full variable domain, its missing parts supplied by reference TRBV5-5 and TRBJ2-7, is DAGVTQSPTHLIKTRGQQVTLRCSPISGHKSVSWYQQVLGQGPQFIFQYYEKEERGRGNFPDRFSARQFPNYSSELNVNALLLGDSALYLCASSPGAGVSAYEQYFGPGTRLTVT.

This chain joins TRBV5-1 and TRBJ1-1; 9 bases are a match to TRBD1. The CDR3 totals 14 residues. V dropped 4 bases and J dropped 0; count of bases not matched to a gene: 1. The germline CDR1 and CDR2 sequences are SGHRS and YFSETQ. The CDR3 sequence: CASSGTGMNTEAFF. As DNA, the CDR3 is TGCGCCAGCAGCGGGACAGGGATGAACACTGAAGCTTTCTTT.

This clonotype has a handful of counts. The chain employs TRBV12-5 and TRBJ2-3; 8 nucleotides agree with TRBD1. There are 15 residues in the CDR3. Germline V gene lookup returns CDR1 LGHNT and CDR2 FRNRAP. Germline trimming cut 6 bases from V and 4 bases from J; bases unmatched to any gene: 9. The DNA for the CDR3 is TGTGCTAGTGGCTCGGGACAGGCCATCGCAGATACGCAGTATTTT. Translation gives CASGSGQAIADTQYF.

The sample holds a few counts of this clonotype. This chain links TRBV5-5 with TRBJ1-1, with 8 bases aligning to TRBD1. The J segment lost 8 bases and the V segment lost 1 base, leaving 7 bases of the junction unmatched. The germline gives CDR1 SGHKS, CDR2 YYEKEE (reference sequence). CDR3 length: 14 residues. The CDR3 loop reads CASSLLGQVTEAFF. CDR3 nucleotides: TGTGCCAGCAGCTTGCTGGGACAGGTTACCGAAGCTTTCTTT.

The CDR3 DNA is TGTGCCAGCTTACCGTCTAGTGGGACAGGGATGAACACCGGGGAGCTGTTTTTT. Translating it yields CASLPSSGTGMNTGELFF. The J gene is TRBJ2-2, the V gene TRBV12-3 or TRBV12-4, with 9 bases identical to TRBD1. Losses at the gene ends were 8 bases for V and 1 base for J; bases not matched to a gene: 14. The CDR3 is 18 amino acids.

V and J are TRBV18 and TRBJ1-4; D is unclear. The CDR3 extends over 15 amino acids. Trimming cost V 6 bases and J 7 bases, with 18 bases left between them. CDR1 is KGHSH and CDR2 is LQKENI in the germline V gene. DNA for the CDR3: TGTGCCAGCTCCTTTAATCCAGCTTTCGGTGAAAAACTGTTTTTT. Protein: CASSFNPAFGEKLFF.

This clonotype has at least ten counts. The V gene is TRBV6-6, the J gene TRBJ2-7, with 11 nucleotides matching TRBD2. The CDR3 has 15 amino acids. Trimming cost V 5 bases and J 4 bases; bases outside gene matches: 7. Germline V lookup: CDR1 MNHNY, CDR2 SVGAGI (reference sequence). CDR3 nucleotide sequence: TGTGCCAGCAGTAAGCTAGCGGGGGGTGTTTACGAGCAGTACTTC. Its protein is CASSKLAGGVYEQYF.

This clonotype has at least ten counts. J is TRBJ1-1 and V is TRBV6-5, with D uncertain. V shed 4 bases and J shed 0 bases, with 6 bases lying between them. The CDR3 is 13 residues long. Per germline, CDR1 MNHEY and CDR2 SVGAGI. The CDR3: CASSLNMNTEAFF. For the CDR3, the DNA is TGTGCCAGCAGTTTAAACATGAACACTGAAGCTTTCTTT.

In its sample, this clonotype was seen a few times. The rearrangement joins TRBV29-1 to TRBJ1-2; D ambiguous. The CDR3 covers 10 residues. Germline loops: CDR1 SQVTM, CDR2 ANQGSEA. Trimming took 3 bases from V and 8 from J, leaving 7 bases between them. In DNA form, the CDR3 reads TGCAGCGTTGATAAGGAAGGCTACACCTTC. It yields the protein CSVDKEGYTF.

The chain employs TRBV20-1 and TRBJ2-1, with TRBD2 matching over 8 bases. With 6 bases clipped from V and 8 bases from J, the junction kept 9 bases outside the gene matches. The CDR3 consists of 13 residues. Germline-derived CDR1 and CDR2 are DFQATT and SNEGSKA (reference sequence). The CDR3: CSAVREAFDEQFF. CDR3 nucleotides: TGCAGTGCGGTGCGGGAGGCTTTCGATGAGCAGTTCTTC.

This clonotype has ten or more counts. This rearrangement joins TRBV23-1 to TRBJ2-5, with D unresolved. TRBV23-1 is sorted into the ORF group, with uncertain function. V lost 4 bases to trimming and J lost 4 bases, with 10 bases between them. The CDR3 runs to 13 residues. The CDR3 loop reads CASSPGRRETQYF. Written as DNA, the CDR3 is TGCGCCAGCAGTCCCGGACGGCGAGAGACCCAGTACTTC.

The rearrangement uses TRBV29-1 and TRBJ2-1, with 8 bases fitting TRBD2. Germline-derived CDR1 and CDR2 are SQVTM and ANQGSEA. After removal of 7 bases from V and 4 bases from J, the junction contained 6 bases not matched to a gene. The CDR3 consists of 13 residues. Written as DNA, the CDR3 is TGCAGCGGGGGACTAGTTATGTACAATGAGCAGTTCTTC. Translation gives CSGGLVMYNEQFF.

The V and J genes are TRBV12-3 or TRBV12-4 and TRBJ2-3; 10 nucleotides align to TRBD2. Trimming took 2 bases from V and 5 from J; bases not matched to a gene: 4. CDR3 size: 15 residues. CDR3 region: CASSLLAGDRDTQYF. The CDR3 nucleotides are TGTGCCAGCAGTTTACTAGCGGGAGATAGAGATACGCAGTATTTT.

This clonotype was seen a few times. J is TRBJ2-7 and V is TRBV29-1; no clear D gene. V was trimmed by 6 bases and J by 2 bases, leaving 17 bases between them. CDR1 and CDR2 (germline): SQVTM, ANQGSEA. The length of the CDR3 is 14 residues. The DNA of the CDR3 is TGCAGCGTCTCCCCCCGACCAGCAACCTACGAGCAGTACTTC. It translates to CSVSPRPATYEQYF.

The chain recombines TRBV9 with TRBJ2-7; 7 bases are shared with TRBD2. CDR1 and CDR2 (germline): SGDLS, YYNGEE. This CDR3 is 15 amino acids long. The V and J ends lost 0 bases and 2 bases, in that order; junction bases with no gene match: 5. CDR3 loop: CASSVGLAGTYEQYF. The CDR3 DNA reads TGTGCCAGCAGCGTAGGACTAGCTGGAACCTACGAGCAGTACTTC.

This chain joins TRBV12-5 and TRBJ2-1, with 8 bases that match TRBD2. Germline lookup yields CDR1 LGHNT and CDR2 FRNRAP. V shed 5 bases and J 7 bases; nucleotides not matched to a gene: 4. This CDR3 comprises 13 residues. As DNA, the CDR3 is TGTGCTAGTGGTCCCGGGAGGGTGAATGAGCAGTTCTTC. Translation: CASGPGRVNEQFF.

This clonotype was observed a few times. V gene TRBV7-2 combines with J gene TRBJ2-1; weak D call: TRBD1 (6 bases). V lost 5 bases and J 6 bases, leaving 14 bases between the germline ends. The CDR3 covers 14 residues. CDR1 and CDR2 from the germline V gene are SGHTA and FQGNSA. The CDR3 nucleotides are TGTGCCAGCAGCCCCCGAGACAGGATCAATGAGCAGTTCTTC. Its protein product is CASSPRDRINEQFF.

This clonotype was picked up a small number of times. V is TRBV9 and J is TRBJ1-6; weak D call: TRBD1 (5 bases). The ends were cut back, 3 bases at V and 6 bases at J, with 13 bases in the middle. This CDR3 is built from 15 residues. CDR1 is SGDLS and CDR2 is YYNGEE in the germline V gene. The CDR3 DNA follows: TGTGCCAGCAGCGCATGGGGCGGATCTAATTCACCCCTCCACTTT. Translating it yields CASSAWGGSNSPLHF.

The chain carries TRBV5-5 and TRBJ2-7; TRBD2 matches at 7 bases. CDR1 and CDR2 (germline): SGHKS, YYEKEE (reference sequence). CDR3 size: 15 residues. V dropped 4 bases and J dropped 0; count of bases not matched to a gene: 7. The CDR3 protein is CASSRWGGSSYEQYF. As DNA, the CDR3 is TGTGCCAGCAGCCGGTGGGGAGGGAGCTCCTACGAGCAGTACTTC.